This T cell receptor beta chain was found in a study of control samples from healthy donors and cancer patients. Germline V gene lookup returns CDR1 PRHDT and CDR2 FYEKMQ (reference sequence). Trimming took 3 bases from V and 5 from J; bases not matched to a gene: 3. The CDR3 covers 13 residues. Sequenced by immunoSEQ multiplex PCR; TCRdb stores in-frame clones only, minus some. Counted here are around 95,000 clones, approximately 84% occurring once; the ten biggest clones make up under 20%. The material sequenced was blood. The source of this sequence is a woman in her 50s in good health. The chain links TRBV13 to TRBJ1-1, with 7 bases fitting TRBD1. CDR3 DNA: TGTGCCAGCAGCTTTACAGGGGATACTGAAGCTTTCTTT. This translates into CASSFTGDTEAFF. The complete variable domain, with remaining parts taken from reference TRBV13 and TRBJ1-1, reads AAGVIQSPRHLIKEKRETATLKCYPIPRHDTVYWYQQGPGQDPQFLISFYEKMQSDKGSIPDRFSAQQFSDYHSELNMSSLELGDSALYFCASSFTGDTEAFFGQGTRLTVV.